These 15 T cell receptor beta chains were all obtained from the same sample, sequenced in a study of blood T cell repertoires in COVID-19. This table comes from immunoSEQ multiplex PCR, and its TCRdb copy is limited to in-frame clones, with some not included. The profile covers approximately 280,000 clones, with around nine tenths appearing a single time and roughly 3% taken by the ten largest. The sequencing input was PBMCs or T cells enriched from blood (not recorded which). The source of these receptors is a woman aged 18-29 years who had recovered from COVID-19.

V is TRBV7-9 and J is TRBJ1-3; D ambiguous. V was trimmed by 0 bases and J by 1 base, leaving 13 bases between them. Germline loops: CDR1 SEHNR, CDR2 FQNEAQ (reference sequence). This CDR3 contains 17 residues. The CDR3 region is CASSLAVGSSSGNTIYF. As DNA, the CDR3 is TGTGCCAGCAGCTTAGCGGTTGGGAGCTCATCTGGAAACACCATATATTTT.

There are a few counts of this clone. Other nucleotide sequences in the sample specify the same CDR3. The V gene is TRBV7-2, the J gene TRBJ2-5; possibly TRBD2 for D (7 bases). CDR1 SGHTA and CDR2 FQGNSA come from the germline V gene. This CDR3 region has 14 residues. Trimming removed 0 bases at V and 5 bases at J, with 10 bases between. The CDR3 is CASSLAGGRETQYF. CDR3 bases: TGTGCCAGCAGCTTAGCGGGGGGGCGGGAGACCCAGTACTTC.

The chain combines TRBV10-3 with TRBJ2-7, with 8 bases lining up with TRBD1. Trimming took 5 bases from V and 2 from J; bases not matched to a gene: 8. The V gene's germline CDR1 is ENHRY and CDR2 SYGVKD. The CDR3 covers 15 residues. The CDR3 bases are TGTGCCATCAGTAACCGGGACAGGACTACCTACGAGCAGTACTTC. Encoded protein: CAISNRDRTTYEQYF.

This chain connects TRBV6-2 or TRBV6-3 to TRBJ1-1; D uncertain. V shed 2 bases and J shed 5 bases, with 12 bases lying between them. This CDR3 comprises 14 residues. Germline CDR1 and CDR2: MNHEY and SVGEGT. CDR3 sequence: CASSYPSTKTEAFF. The DNA of the CDR3 is TGTGCCAGCAGTTACCCTTCTACGAAGACTGAAGCTTTCTTT.

This clone is a singleton in its sample. V usage is TRBV29-1 and J usage is TRBJ1-2; D may be TRBD1 (6 bases). The V gene's germline CDR1 is SQVTM and CDR2 ANQGSEA. The CDR3 is made up of 14 amino acids. V was trimmed by 3 bases and J by 8 bases, leaving 19 bases between them. CDR3 sequence reads: CSVDRSGQGNGYTF. DNA for the CDR3: TGCAGCGTTGATCGTTCGGGACAAGGGAACGGCTACACCTTC.

The rearrangement links TRBV30 to TRBJ1-5; 9 positions agree with TRBD1. The CDR3 runs 14 residues. The V gene's germline CDR1 is GTSNPN and CDR2 SVGIG (reference sequence). With V trimmed by 2 bases and J by 4 bases, 3 bases remained unmatched. CDR3 in amino acids: CAWSRGQGNQPQHF. The CDR3 DNA sequence: TGTGCCTGGAGTCGGGGACAGGGAAATCAGCCCCAGCATTTT.

The chain uses TRBV2 and TRBJ1-4; D gene uncertain. The CDR3 consists of 14 residues. Looked up from germline, CDR1 is SNHLY and CDR2 is FYNNEI. Trimming left V 4 bases short and J 7 bases short, with 13 bases between. The CDR3 here is CASSGEELSEKLFF. CDR3 coding DNA: TGTGCCAGCAGTGGAGAGGAGTTGAGTGAAAAACTGTTTTTT. Using reference TRBV2 and TRBJ1-4 for the parts outside the CDR3, the full variable domain is EPEVTQTPSHQVTQMGQEVILRCVPISNHLYFYWYRQILGQKVEFLVSFYNNEISEKSEIFDDQFSVERPDGSNFTLKIRSTKLEDSAMYFCASSGEELSEKLFFGSGTQLSVL.

V and J are TRBV20-1 and TRBJ2-7; D not resolved. The germline V and J ends were trimmed by 7 bases and 0 bases, with 7 bases remaining between them. Germline V gene data show CDR1 as DFQATT and CDR2 as SNEGSKA (reference sequence). The CDR3 runs to 11 residues. CDR3 region: CSGRYSYEQYF. The CDR3 nucleotides read TGCAGTGGGCGGTACTCCTACGAGCAGTACTTC.

The rearrangement uses TRBV19 and TRBJ1-1; unclear D gene. Germline CDR1 reads LNHDA; CDR2 reads SQIVND (reference sequence). The V end was cut by 4 bases, the J end by 5 bases, with 11 bases between. The CDR3 runs 13 residues. In DNA form, the CDR3 reads TGTGCCAGTAGTACCCTACTAGGGACTGAAGCTTTCTTT. This gives the protein CASSTLLGTEAFF.

The chain couples TRBV28 to TRBJ2-3; TRBD1 matches 9 bases. Trimming removed 6 bases from V and 2 bases from J; junction bases left unmatched: 12. This CDR3 has 17 amino acids. The germline gives CDR1 MDHEN, CDR2 SYDVKM. The chain's CDR3 is CASSHGYGQGNTDTQYF. The CDR3 DNA reads TGTGCCAGCAGCCATGGGTACGGACAGGGGAACACAGATACGCAGTATTTT.

V and J are TRBV14 and TRBJ2-1, with 9 bases matching TRBD2. The length of the CDR3 is 16 residues. V was pared by 0 bases and J by 6 bases, with 6 bases of the junction left unmatched. Per germline, CDR1 SGHDN and CDR2 FVKESK. The CDR3 spells CASSQDFAGGGNEQFF. The CDR3 region has the DNA TGTGCCAGCAGCCAAGATTTCGCGGGAGGGGGCAATGAGCAGTTCTTC.

This chain connects TRBV15 to TRBJ2-2; maybe TRBD2 (5 bases). CDR1 and CDR2 from the germline V gene are LNHNV and YYDKDF (reference sequence). The CDR3 covers 16 residues. Trimming removed 0 bases from V and 4 bases from J, with 12 bases in between. The CDR3 loop is CATSRDLRTGTGELFF. The CDR3 nucleotides read TGTGCCACCAGCAGAGATCTCCGGACTGGCACCGGGGAGCTGTTTTTT. The full variable domain, completed using reference TRBV15 and TRBJ2-2, is DAMVIQNPRYQVTQFGKPVTLSCSQTLNHNVMYWYQQKSSQAPKLLFHYYDKDFNNEADTPDNFQSRRPNTSFCFLDIRSPGLGDTAMYLCATSRDLRTGTGELFFGEGSRLTVL.

The rearrangement links TRBV6-2 or TRBV6-3 to TRBJ2-7; D not certain. This CDR3 has 12 amino acids. Germline-derived CDR1 and CDR2 are MNHEY and SVGEGT. V was trimmed by 2 bases and J by 9 bases, leaving 11 bases between them. In nucleotides, the CDR3 is TGTGCCAGCAGTTACCCCGCACAGTCGCAGTACTTC. Translated: CASSYPAQSQYF.

This chain uses TRBV11-2 with TRBJ1-2; 7 bases map to TRBD1. The CDR3 contains 13 residues. Germline CDR1 reads SGHAT; CDR2 reads FQNNGV. Losses at the gene ends were 8 bases for V and 5 bases for J; bases not matched to a gene: 8. The DNA for the CDR3 is TGTGCCAGCGGAAGACAGGGCGGTTATGGCTACACCTTC. Translating gives CASGRQGGYGYTF.

The chain has TRBV12-3 or TRBV12-4 and TRBJ2-7, with TRBD2 as a possible D gene (5 bases). Trimming took 2 bases from V and 5 from J, leaving 10 bases between them. The CDR3 covers 13 residues. The chain's CDR3 is CASSLFEGHEQYF. CDR3 bases: TGTGCCAGCAGTTTATTTGAGGGCCACGAGCAGTACTTC.